This entry lists 32 T cell receptor beta chains sequenced from one sample in a study of early T cells in non-severe SARS-CoV-2 infection. One entry per CDR3 protein, called by TCRdb with MiXCR from the 5' RACE reads. The sample has just under 60,000 distinct CDR3 sequences, less than 9.5% seen once; the top ten hold under 3.5%. Sequenced sample: whole blood. These TCRs come from an adult who was a healthcare worker with PCR-confirmed SARS-CoV-2 infection or an uninfected control (not recorded which).

A single count supports this clonotype. The conserved final phenylalanine or tryptophan is absent from the CDR3, which likely points to a read error. The DNA is left out, because the CDR3 cannot be placed on it with certainty; the CDR3 is given as TCRdb lists it. V is TRBV5-6 and J is TRBJ2-1; the table names TRBD2, a call not compared with the DNA. Germline V gives CDR1 SGHDT, CDR2 YYEEEE. The CDR3 region is 12 residues in length, termini included. The CDR3 here is CASSLVPGGREV.

The chain couples TRBV24-1 to TRBJ2-1, with TRBD2 matching 8 bases. J was trimmed by 4 bases and V by 2 bases; bases with no gene match: 9. The germline V gene encodes CDR1 KGHDR and CDR2 SFDVKD. The CDR3 length is 17 residues. Written as DNA, the CDR3 is TGTGCCACCAGTGATTCTGGAGCGGGAGCTCGGTACAATGAGCAGTTCTTC. Residues: CATSDSGAGARYNEQFF.

This clonotype was picked up many times. This rearrangement joins TRBV20-1 to TRBJ1-6, with 7 bases matching TRBD1. CDR1 and CDR2 from the germline V gene are DFQATT and SNEGSKA (reference sequence). After removal of 3 bases from V and 8 bases from J, the junction contained 4 bases not matched to a gene. This CDR3 has 13 residues. The DNA for the CDR3 is TGCAGTGCTAGTCCAGGGGGAGATTCACCCCTCCACTTT. Translated, it gives CSASPGGDSPLHF.

The sample holds a few counts of this clonotype. The V call is TRBV29-1, the J call TRBJ2-2; D is unclear. From germline, CDR1 is SQVTM and CDR2 ANQGSEA. The CDR3 is 11 residues long. V lost 6 bases and J lost 8, with 10 bases in between. Written as DNA, the CDR3 is TGCAGCGTCCCTATGGCGGGGGAGCTGTTTTTT. It codes for CSVPMAGELFF.

This clonotype was recorded a few times. The junction departs from the called germline gene at one end, perhaps through a read error. This rearrangement joins TRBV6-1 to TRBJ2-6, with 7 bases aligning to TRBD2. This CDR3 is built from 18 residues. CDR1 is MNHNS, CDR2 SASEGT, per germline. The CDR3, as DNA: TGTGCCAGCAGGGGGGTACTAGCGCAAGACTCTGGGACCAACGTCCTGACTTTC. It codes for CASRGVLAQDSGTNVLTF.

The table lists this clonotype with many counts. The V call is TRBV12-3 or TRBV12-4, the J call TRBJ2-2; 7 positions agree with TRBD1. The J segment lost 1 base and the V segment lost 5 bases, leaving 4 bases of the junction unmatched. CDR3 size: 15 residues. The CDR3 sequence: CASSPRTGNTGELFF. The CDR3 DNA sequence: TGTGCCAGCAGTCCCAGGACAGGGAACACCGGGGAGCTGTTTTTT.

This clonotype was picked up many times. The chain combines TRBV20-1 with TRBJ2-7; 7 nucleotides agree with TRBD1. With V trimmed by 5 bases and J by 0 bases, 7 bases remained unmatched. The germline gives CDR1 DFQATT, CDR2 SNEGSKA (reference sequence). The CDR3 is 14 amino acids. CDR3 sequence reads: CSALGQIYSYEQYF. In DNA, the CDR3 is TGCAGTGCTTTGGGACAGATTTACTCCTACGAGCAGTACTTC.

This clonotype was counted between two and nine times. This rearrangement joins TRBV5-5 to TRBJ1-1; D is possibly TRBD1 (5 bases). The germline gives CDR1 SGHKS, CDR2 YYEKEE (reference sequence). This CDR3 is built from 14 residues. V lost 1 base, J lost 0 bases, and 7 bases lay in between. This CDR3 is CASSLNRMNTEAFF. DNA of the CDR3: TGTGCCAGCAGCTTGAACAGGATGAACACTGAAGCTTTCTTT.

This clonotype came up a few times. The genes are TRBV6-1 and TRBJ2-3; possibly TRBD1 for D (6 bases). The length of the CDR3 is 15 residues. Trimming cost V 2 bases and J 4 bases, with 13 bases left between them. The germline V gene encodes CDR1 MNHNS and CDR2 SASEGT. The CDR3 nucleotides read TGTGCCAGCAGTGAAATGGCAGGGGCGGCAGATACGCAGTATTTT. Protein product: CASSEMAGAADTQYF.

This clonotype was counted ten times or more. The V call is TRBV4-1, the J call TRBJ2-1; D remains ambiguous. V lost 1 base and J 5 bases, leaving 12 bases between the germline ends. CDR1 MGHRA and CDR2 YSYEKL come from the germline V gene. The CDR3 contains 15 residues. The CDR3 sequence: CASSQVAVAHNEQFF. The CDR3 DNA reads as TGCGCCAGCAGCCAAGTGGCAGTTGCACACAATGAGCAGTTCTTC.

This clonotype was detected only a few times. The chain uses TRBV28 and TRBJ2-7, with TRBD2 matching over 11 bases. The CDR3 is made up of 15 amino acids. The junction had 5 bases not matched to a gene; V was cut back by 6 bases and J by 1 base. CDR1 MDHEN and CDR2 SYDVKM come from the germline V gene. CDR3 residues: CASSAGLAVSYEQYF. CDR3 nucleotide sequence: TGTGCCAGCAGCGCGGGACTAGCGGTTTCCTACGAGCAGTACTTC.

This chain connects TRBV29-1 to TRBJ2-2; D gene ambiguous. CDR1 is SQVTM, CDR2 ANQGSEA, per germline. V was trimmed by 4 bases and J by 1 base, leaving 7 bases between them. The CDR3 has 13 amino acids. In DNA, the CDR3 is TGCAGCGTTGGATTCGGGAACACCGGGGAGCTGTTTTTT. Translating it yields CSVGFGNTGELFF.

This clonotype was seen at least ten times. The V gene is TRBV28, the J gene TRBJ1-5, with 9 bases identical to TRBD1. The germline CDR1 and CDR2 sequences are MDHEN and SYDVKM. J lost 2 bases, V lost 6 bases, and 11 bases had no gene match. The CDR3 runs 17 residues. The CDR3 sequence: CASRSPGQGGRNQPQHF. In nucleotides, the CDR3 is TGTGCCAGCAGATCACCGGGACAGGGAGGGCGCAATCAGCCCCAGCATTTT.

In this sample, this clonotype turned up a few times. The chain uses TRBV18 and TRBJ1-5; D gene unclear. Trimming left V 2 bases short and J 0 bases short, with 2 bases between. Germline loops: CDR1 KGHSH, CDR2 LQKENI. This CDR3 has 13 amino acids. CDR3 residues: CASSPTSNQPQHF. DNA for the CDR3: TGTGCCAGCTCACCAACTAGCAATCAGCCCCAGCATTTT.

DNA of the CDR3: TGCGCCAGCAGGGCGGCGGCGGGTCCCCAATACGAGCAGTACTTC. Amino acids: CASRAAAGPQYEQYF. The chain employs TRBV5-1 and TRBJ2-7; D might be TRBD2 (5 bases). The germline gives CDR1 SGHRS, CDR2 YFSETQ. Trimming pared 5 bases from V and 4 bases from J, leaving 19 bases between. The CDR3 runs 15 residues.

This clonotype showed up many times. The chain has TRBV6-2 or TRBV6-3 and TRBJ2-6; TRBD1 matches at 7 bases. The CDR3 totals 15 residues. Germline V gives CDR1 MNHEY, CDR2 SVGEGT. V was clipped by 2 bases and J by 4 bases; unmatched bases: 2. The CDR3: CASSYRGQGANVLTF. In nucleotides, the CDR3 is TGTGCCAGCAGTTACCGGGGACAGGGGGCCAACGTCCTGACTTTC.

The V call is TRBV5-1, the J call TRBJ1-6; 8 positions match TRBD1. Trimming removed 4 bases from V and 8 bases from J; junction bases left unmatched: 8. The CDR3 consists of 15 residues. Germline lookup yields CDR1 SGHRS and CDR2 YFSETQ. The CDR3 reads CASSVGQGGDSPLHF. In DNA form, the CDR3 reads TGCGCCAGCAGCGTCGGACAGGGAGGGGATTCACCCCTCCACTTT.

This clonotype was recorded many times. V and J are TRBV5-1 and TRBJ2-3, with D possibly TRBD1 on 5 matching bases. Trimming took 4 bases from V and 0 from J, leaving 9 bases between them. The germline V gene has CDR1 SGHRS and CDR2 YFSETQ. The CDR3 extends over 14 amino acids. The CDR3 region is CASSDSSSTDTQYF. The CDR3 DNA reads as TGCGCCAGCAGCGACAGCTCCAGCACAGATACGCAGTATTTT.

Here the CDR3 DNA reads TGCAGTGCTAGAGATCCAGGGGAGGAAGAGCAGTACTTC. It specifies CSARDPGEEEQYF. The chain combines TRBV20-1 with TRBJ2-7; D assignment may be TRBD1 or TRBD2 (6 bases each). Germline values: CDR1 DFQATT, CDR2 SNEGSKA (reference sequence). The CDR3 has 13 amino acids. V lost 0 bases and J lost 7, with 13 bases in between.

This clonotype was recorded many times. The chain joins TRBV3-1 to TRBJ2-5, with D unresolved. Germline values: CDR1 LGHDT, CDR2 YNNKEL (reference sequence). Between the trimmed V and J ends, which lost 0 bases and 7 bases, there was a span of 9 bases. This CDR3 has 13 residues. CDR3 DNA sequence: TGTGCCAGCAGCCAAGATGAACTTCGGACCCAGTACTTC. Protein product: CASSQDELRTQYF.

In this sample, this clonotype turned up a few times. The J gene is TRBJ2-1, the V gene TRBV9; a possible D gene is TRBD2 (6 bases). Germline values: CDR1 SGDLS, CDR2 YYNGEE. The CDR3 sequence is 17 residues long. V lost 0 bases and J lost 3, with 16 bases in between. CDR3: CASSVDGGLLLYNEQFF. CDR3 bases: TGTGCCAGCAGCGTAGATGGGGGACTCCTACTCTACAATGAGCAGTTCTTC.

This clonotype was seen many times. The chain carries TRBV25-1 and TRBJ1-1; D gene uncertain. CDR1 and CDR2 (germline): MGHDK, SYGVNS. The V end was cut by 5 bases, the J end by 1 base, with 11 bases between. The CDR3 consists of 14 residues. The CDR3, as DNA: TGTGCCAGCAGTTCCCATCGCAAGAACACTGAAGCTTTCTTT. Translated: CASSSHRKNTEAFF.

This clonotype was seen more than once but under ten times. The DNA for the CDR3 is TGTGCCAGCAGCTTACGCGGGAGCGACTCCTACGAGCAGTACTTC. Its protein is CASSLRGSDSYEQYF. The chain couples TRBV13 to TRBJ2-7; 7 bases match TRBD2. CDR1 and CDR2 from the germline V gene are PRHDT and FYEKMQ (reference sequence). V dropped 2 bases and J dropped 0; count of bases not matched to a gene: 4. CDR3 size: 15 residues. The variable domain in full, with the rest retrieved from reference TRBV13 and TRBJ2-7, is AAGVIQSPRHLIKEKRETATLKCYPIPRHDTVYWYQQGPGQDPQFLISFYEKMQSDKGSIPDRFSAQQFSDYHSELNMSSLELGDSALYFCASSLRGSDSYEQYFGPGTRLTVT.

This clonotype was detected many times. The chain links TRBV30 to TRBJ2-1; 15 positions match TRBD2. CDR1 is GTSNPN and CDR2 is SVGIG in the germline V gene (reference sequence). The CDR3 has 14 amino acids. V gave up 3 bases and J gave up 12 bases; unmatched junction bases: 6. The CDR3 region is CAWRGPGLAGGQFF. The CDR3 nucleotides read TGTGCCTGGAGGGGGCCGGGACTAGCGGGAGGGCAGTTCTTC.

Many counts were recorded for this clonotype. The chain links TRBV7-6 to TRBJ2-3; TRBD2 matches 8 bases. The J segment lost 6 bases and the V segment lost 5 bases, leaving 10 bases of the junction unmatched. Looked up from germline, CDR1 is SGHVS and CDR2 is FNYEAQ. The CDR3 totals 15 residues. The DNA for the CDR3 is TGTGCCAGCAGCCGAACTAGCGGCCCCAAGGATACGCAGTATTTT. This codes for CASSRTSGPKDTQYF.

The chain joins TRBV6-6 to TRBJ2-7, with D possibly called TRBD1 or TRBD2 (6 bases each). Per germline, CDR1 MNHNY and CDR2 SVGAGI (reference sequence). The CDR3 is 14 residues long. Trimming pared 9 bases from V and 4 bases from J, leaving 19 bases between. CDR3 sequence (DNA): TGTGCCAGTCATAACGACGGGGGCAGGTACGAGCAGTACTTC. Translated: CASHNDGGRYEQYF.

The gene calls are TRBV7-3 and TRBJ2-3; D is unclear. Germline V gene lookup returns CDR1 SGHTA and CDR2 FQGTGA. The germline V and J ends were trimmed by 5 bases and 4 bases, with 10 bases remaining between them. CDR3 length equals 13 residues. As DNA, the CDR3 is TGTGCCAGCAGCCCGCAAATGGCAGATACGCAGTATTTT. Its translation: CASSPQMADTQYF.

In this sample, this clonotype turned up many times. The chain employs TRBV5-1 and TRBJ1-6; possible D gene TRBD1, 5 bases. Trimming removed 0 bases at V and 0 bases at J, with 7 bases between. The CDR3 spans 16 residues. Germline V gives CDR1 SGHRS, CDR2 YFSETQ. DNA of the CDR3: TGCGCCAGCAGCTTGGGGGGGAGCTCCTATAATTCACCCCTCCACTTT. The encoded protein is CASSLGGSSYNSPLHF.

This clonotype was found a few times. This chain uses TRBV29-1 with TRBJ2-7; no definite D call. The CDR3 covers 13 residues. Germline-derived CDR1 and CDR2 are SQVTM and ANQGSEA. V lost 0 bases to trimming and J lost 8 bases, with 14 bases between them. The chain's CDR3 is CSVEDRGLQKQYF. The DNA for the CDR3 is TGCAGCGTTGAAGATCGTGGGCTACAAAAGCAGTACTTC.

This clonotype was found a few times. The genes are TRBV20-1 and TRBJ2-3, with TRBD2 as a possible D gene (6 bases). This CDR3 has 14 residues. V gave up 3 bases and J gave up 0 bases, with 10 bases separating them. Germline CDR1 reads DFQATT; CDR2 reads SNEGSKA (reference sequence). The CDR3 loop is CSASRGWSTDTQYF. CDR3 coding DNA: TGCAGTGCTAGCCGGGGGTGGAGCACAGATACGCAGTATTTT.

This clonotype occurred a few times. The chain is built from TRBV18 and TRBJ2-1, with 10 bases aligning to TRBD1. In germline, CDR1 is KGHSH, CDR2 LQKENI. J was trimmed by 8 bases and V by 4 bases; bases with no gene match: 5. The CDR3 sequence is 14 residues long. The CDR3 nucleotides read TGTGCCAGCTCACACCCGGGACAGGGGTATGAGCAGTTCTTC. Encoded protein: CASSHPGQGYEQFF.

Only a few counts were recorded for this clonotype. This chain links TRBV4-1 with TRBJ1-3, with TRBD1 as a possible D gene (5 bases). From germline, CDR1 is MGHRA and CDR2 YSYEKL. CDR3 size: 17 residues. Deletions cut 1 base from V and 1 base from J, with 14 bases between. The CDR3 protein is CASSQGGQVVSGNTIYF. As DNA, the CDR3 is TGCGCCAGCAGCCAAGGGGGCCAGGTTGTGTCTGGAAACACCATATATTTT.